The T cell receptor (beta chain) described here comes from a study of response to subunit inactivated influenza vaccine. TCRdb reanalysed the RT-PCR reads using MiXCR and keeps one entry per CDR3 protein. The sample has hundreds of thousands of distinct CDR3 sequences; less than 20% are singletons. This clonotype has more than one count but fewer than ten. V was cut by 3 bases and J by 0 bases, with 15 bases left in between. This CDR3 comprises 16 residues. Germline V gene data show CDR1 as DFQATT and CDR2 as SNEGSKA (reference sequence). The TCR was taken from a middle-aged man who received an inactivated influenza vaccine. The sample was PBMCs from blood, taken roughly 5 days after vaccination. V usage is TRBV20-1 and J usage is TRBJ1-3, with unresolved D. CDR3 amino acids: CSASGPHVPSGNTIYF. CDR3 sequence (DNA): TGCAGTGCTAGTGGCCCACATGTACCCTCTGGAAACACCATATATTTT.